These 18 T cell receptor beta chains share one sample of origin, sequenced in a study of cytomegalovirus exposure and HLA in healthy donors. The PCR contained 60 Vbeta and 13 Jbeta primers. The data were produced by immunoSEQ multiplex PCR, yet TCRdb's version contains in-frame clones alone and is incomplete. The sample includes around 170,000 clones, around 77% seen only once; the top ten take 2% to 2.5%. Sequenced input: PBMCs. The receptors were sampled from a man between 60 and 75 years old in good health and CMV-seronegative.

This clone was seen more than once but under ten times. The V and J genes are TRBV7-8 and TRBJ1-1, with TRBD1 matching 7 bases. The CDR3 covers 17 residues. V shed 2 bases, J shed 12 bases, and the junction held 21 bases outside the gene matches. Germline V gene lookup returns CDR1 SGHVS and CDR2 FQNEAQ. The CDR3 sequence is CASSLSNRQGGGLVTFF. The CDR3, as DNA: TGTGCCAGCAGCTTATCGAACCGACAGGGAGGAGGCTTAGTGACTTTCTTT.

The chain is built from TRBV7-8 and TRBJ1-1, with D possibly being TRBD1 (5 bases). Looked up from germline, CDR1 is SGHVS and CDR2 is FQNEAQ. This CDR3 comprises 13 residues. Trimming cost V 2 bases and J 7 bases, with 11 bases left between them. CDR3 in DNA: TGTGCCAGCAGCTTAAAGGGGTACGGTGAAGCTTTCTTT. This codes for CASSLKGYGEAFF.

V gene TRBV7-2 combines with J gene TRBJ2-7, with D possibly TRBD2 on 6 matching bases. In germline, CDR1 is SGHTA, CDR2 FQGNSA. Trimming shortened V by 5 bases and J by 0 bases, and 11 bases separated the two germline ends. The CDR3 runs 14 residues. DNA for the CDR3: TGTGCCAGCAGCGCGTCGGGAGTCTCCTACGAGCAGTACTTC. As protein: CASSASGVSYEQYF.

This chain uses TRBV29-1 with TRBJ1-2, with D possibly matching TRBD1 (6 bases). Trimming pared 4 bases from V and 7 bases from J, leaving 13 bases between. Germline V gives CDR1 SQVTM, CDR2 ANQGSEA. There are 12 residues in the CDR3. CDR3 residues: CSVGAGTSGYTF. The CDR3 nucleotides read TGCAGCGTTGGGGCCGGGACATCTGGCTACACCTTC.

V and J are TRBV19 and TRBJ2-7; TRBD1 is a possible D gene (5 bases). Germline CDR1 LNHDA, CDR2 SQIVND (reference sequence). V shed 3 bases and J shed 0 bases, with 12 bases lying between them. The length of the CDR3 is 15 residues. This chain's CDR3 is CASSIGAGSSYEQYF. In DNA form, the CDR3 reads TGTGCCAGTAGTATTGGGGCAGGTAGCTCCTACGAGCAGTACTTC.

The gene calls are TRBV5-1 and TRBJ2-2; 8 bases are shared with TRBD1. Germline values: CDR1 SGHRS, CDR2 YFSETQ. Trimming took 4 bases from V and 6 from J; bases not matched to a gene: 11. CDR3 length: 16 residues. Written as DNA, the CDR3 is TGCGCCAGCAGCAAGGACAGGGTTGTTTTTGCCGGGGAGCTGTTTTTT. Its translation is CASSKDRVVFAGELFF.

This clone was counted many times. V and J are TRBV12-1 and TRBJ1-5; TRBD1 was called by the table and not checked on the DNA. TRBV12-1 is listed as a pseudogene. The CDR3 sequence is 22 residues long. The CDR3 DNA reads as TGTGCCAGCAGCTTTGTGGCAAAATCGGGACACCACGAAGAATATAGCAATCAGCCCCAGCATTTT. As protein: CASSFVAKSGHHEEYSNQPQHF.

The V call is TRBV15, the J call TRBJ2-3; 9 nucleotides agree with TRBD2. Germline lookup yields CDR1 LNHNV and CDR2 YYDKDF (reference sequence). The junction had 7 bases not matched to a gene; V was cut back by 0 bases and J by 3 bases. CDR3 length: 17 amino acids. The DNA of the CDR3 is TGTGCCACCAGCAGAGATGGTTCGACTAGCGGTACAGATACGCAGTATTTT. The encoded protein is CATSRDGSTSGTDTQYF.

The genes are TRBV7-8 and TRBJ1-1; maybe TRBD1 (5 bases). Germline-derived CDR1 and CDR2 are SGHVS and FQNEAQ. This CDR3 is 15 amino acids long. The V end was cut by 1 base, the J end by 6 bases, with 15 bases between. DNA for the CDR3: TGTGCCAGCAGCTTAGGGATGCAGGGTGAATCTGAAGCTTTCTTT. It yields the protein CASSLGMQGESEAFF.

The chain carries TRBV7-3 and TRBJ2-1; D perhaps matches TRBD2 (5 bases). The CDR3 runs to 13 residues. V lost 5 bases, J lost 9 bases, and 14 bases lay in between. Germline values: CDR1 SGHTA, CDR2 FQGTGA. CDR3 sequence (DNA): TGTGCCAGCAGCATCATAATTCGGGGTGAGCAGTTCTTC. This codes for CASSIIIRGEQFF. The full variable domain, with the rest looked up from reference TRBV7-3 and TRBJ2-1, is GAGVSQTPSNKVTEKGKYVELRCDPISGHTALYWYRQSLGQGPEFLIYFQGTGAADDSGLPNDRFFAVRPEGSVSTLKIQRTERGDSAVYLCASSIIIRGEQFFGPGTRLTVL.

The rearrangement uses TRBV6-1 and TRBJ2-2; no clear D. The CDR3 totals 14 residues. Germline lookup yields CDR1 MNHNS and CDR2 SASEGT. The ends were cut back, 7 bases at V and 8 bases at J, with 17 bases in the middle. CDR3 loop: CASTLTADGGELFF. For the CDR3, the DNA is TGTGCCAGCACCTTGACGGCCGACGGGGGGGAGCTGTTTTTT.

The chain has TRBV30 and TRBJ1-1; 7 bases are a match to TRBD1. Germline CDR1 and CDR2: GTSNPN and SVGIG (reference sequence). CDR3 length: 14 residues. Trimming removed 5 bases from V and 5 bases from J; junction bases left unmatched: 11. CDR3 region: CAWAMEGARTEAFF. The CDR3 bases are TGTGCCTGGGCCATGGAGGGGGCGCGGACTGAAGCTTTCTTT.

The chain employs TRBV4-2 and TRBJ2-1; perhaps TRBD2 as D (7 bases). The CDR3 totals 15 residues. Germline V gene lookup returns CDR1 LGHNA and CDR2 YNFKEQ. V dropped 6 bases and J dropped 6 bases, with 18 bases sitting between them. The CDR3 region has the DNA TGTGCCAGCAGTCGAGGTGGGGGGGCGGTCAATGAGCAGTTCTTC. This gives the protein CASSRGGGAVNEQFF.

J is TRBJ1-4 and V is TRBV7-9; a weak D match, TRBD1 (5 bases). V was cut by 2 bases and J by 0 bases, with 7 bases left in between. The CDR3 is 15 residues long. In germline, CDR1 is SEHNR, CDR2 FQNEAQ (reference sequence). The CDR3 protein is CASSLTGPTNEKLFF. As DNA, the CDR3 is TGTGCCAGCAGCTTAACAGGCCCAACTAATGAAAAACTGTTTTTT.

The chain employs TRBV5-4 and TRBJ2-5, with D possibly TRBD1 on 5 matching bases. The germline V and J ends were trimmed by 0 bases and 2 bases, with 8 bases remaining between them. There are 14 residues in the CDR3. The V gene's germline CDR1 is SGHNT and CDR2 YYREEE (reference sequence). Written as DNA, the CDR3 is TGTGCCAGCAGCTTGGAAGACAGTCAAGAGACCCAGTACTTC. Amino acid sequence: CASSLEDSQETQYF.

The rearrangement joins TRBV5-6 to TRBJ1-2; no reliable D call. Germline V gene data show CDR1 as SGHDT and CDR2 as YYEEEE. V was pared by 1 base and J by 5 bases, with 12 bases between. CDR3 length: 14 residues. The chain's CDR3 is CASSLFGMAYGYTF. CDR3 nucleotides: TGTGCCAGCAGCTTGTTCGGGATGGCGTATGGCTACACCTTC.

The chain is built from TRBV6-5 and TRBJ1-5; D ambiguous. Germline loops: CDR1 MNHEY, CDR2 SVGAGI. Trimming took off 5 bases at V and 2 bases at J, with 10 bases between the two ends. CDR3 size: 14 residues. CDR3 sequence (DNA): TGTGCCAGCAGTCGAACGGGAGGCAATCAGCCCCAGCATTTT. Translation gives CASSRTGGNQPQHF.

The chain is built from TRBV28 and TRBJ1-2, with a tentative D call TRBD1 (5 bases). V lost 4 bases, J lost 2 bases, and 14 bases lay in between. This CDR3 is 15 amino acids long. Germline-derived CDR1 and CDR2 are MDHEN and SYDVKM. The CDR3 bases are TGTGCCAGCAGTTACCTCGCAGGGCCCAACTATGGCTACACCTTC. It encodes CASSYLAGPNYGYTF.